The clone carrying this T cell receptor beta chain was counted a single time. What it recognizes is unknown. The data originate from a study of shared clonotypes between healthy human individuals. The CDR3 is made up of 16 amino acids. Germline V gene lookup returns CDR1 SEHNR and CDR2 FQNEAQ (reference sequence). The junction had 10 bases not matched to a gene; V was cut back by 4 bases and J by 7 bases. Study-wide points: Large sequencing depth failed to make sorted-subset sequencing complete, rarefaction showed. Larger richness was generally estimated for naive than memory subsets.

The assay was run at deep level. Replicate PCRs from sorted subsets contained roughly 200 ng DNA, which is roughly 30,000 T cell genomes. TCRdb's table, derived via immunoSEQ multiplex PCR, lists solely in-frame clones and lacks some. In the table there are around 1 million clones, roughly 72% of which are singletons. The sequence derives from a man aged 18 to 30 in good health. The chain has TRBV7-9 and TRBJ2-7, with TRBD2 matching over 13 bases. Sequencing was carried out using memory CD4+ T cells sorted from blood. Subset reported: CD45RA-negative fraction. The CDR3 sequence is CASSSPGLAGLGEQYF. The CDR3 DNA follows: TGTGCCAGCAGCTCACCGGGACTAGCGGGATTGGGGGAGCAGTACTTC. Full variable domain (outside the CDR3, taken from reference TRBV7-9 and TRBJ2-7): DTGVSQNPRHKITKRGQNVTFRCDPISEHNRLYWYRQTLGQGPEFLTYFQNEAQLEKSRLLSDRFSAERPKGSFSTLEIQRTEQGDSAMYLCASSSPGLAGLGEQYFGPGTRLTVT.